This paragraph covers one T cell receptor beta chain sequence. The data were obtained in a study of control samples from healthy donors and cancer patients. Between the trimmed V and J ends, which lost 4 bases and 7 bases, there was a span of 11 bases. Germline-derived CDR1 and CDR2 are MRHNA and SNTAGT. The CDR3 spans 13 residues. Clones were sequenced by immunoSEQ multiplex PCR, and TCRdb holds only the in-frame ones, with some missing. The data contain around 120,000 clones, approximately 92% of them seen just once; the ten biggest clones take up 1.1%. The sequence came from a woman aged 45-60 years with colorectal cancer. This sequence joins TRBV6-4 and TRBJ2-1; D is unresolved. Sequencing was performed on PBMCs. Here the CDR3 DNA reads TGTGCCAGCAGTGTATGGGCCGGGAATGAGCAGTTCTTC. This codes for CASSVWAGNEQFF.